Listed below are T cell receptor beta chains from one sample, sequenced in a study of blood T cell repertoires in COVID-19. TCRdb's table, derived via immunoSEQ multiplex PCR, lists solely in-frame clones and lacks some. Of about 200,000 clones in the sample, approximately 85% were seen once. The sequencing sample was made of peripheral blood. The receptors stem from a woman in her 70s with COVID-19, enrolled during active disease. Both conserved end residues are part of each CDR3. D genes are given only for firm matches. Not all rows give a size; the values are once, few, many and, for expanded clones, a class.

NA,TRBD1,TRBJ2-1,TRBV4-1,CASSQGTGVLSYNEQFF,TGCGCCAGCAGCCAAGGGACAGGGGTCCTCTCCTACAATGAGCAGTTCTTC
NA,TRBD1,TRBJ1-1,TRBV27,CASSLGQRTEAFF,TGTGCCAGCAGTTTGGGACAGCGCACTGAAGCTTTCTTT
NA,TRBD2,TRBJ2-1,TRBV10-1,CASPSGRSLYNEQFF,TGCGCCAGCCCTAGCGGGAGATCGTTATACAATGAGCAGTTCTTC
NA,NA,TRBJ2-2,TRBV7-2,CASSLRIAANTGELFF,TGTGCCAGCAGCCTCAGAATAGCGGCGAACACCGGGGAGCTGTTTTTT
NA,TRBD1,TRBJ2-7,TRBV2,CASRDRVLKEAYF,TGTGCCAGCAGGGACAGGGTACTCAAAGAGGCGTACTTC
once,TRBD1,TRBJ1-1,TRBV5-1,CASSLAGTGKGTEAFF,TGCGCCAGCAGCTTGGCCGGGACAGGGAAAGGCACTGAAGCTTTCTTT
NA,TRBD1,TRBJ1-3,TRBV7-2,CASSRTGAGNTIYF,TGTGCCAGCAGCCGGACAGGAGCTGGAAACACCATATATTTT
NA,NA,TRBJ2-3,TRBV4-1,CASSQDYGAETYTDTQYF,TGCGCCAGCAGCCAAGATTATGGAGCGGAGACGTACACAGATACGCAGTATTTT
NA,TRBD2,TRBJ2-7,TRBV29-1,CSAGLAGGEQYF,TGCAGCGCAGGACTAGCGGGAGGCGAGCAGTACTTC
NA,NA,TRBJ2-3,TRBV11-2,CASSSLGGAGDTQYF,TGTGCCAGCAGCTCTTTGGGGGGAGCTGGAGATACGCAGTATTTT
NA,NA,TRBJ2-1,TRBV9,CASSRLQGSYNEQFF,TGTGCCAGCAGCCGACTCCAGGGGTCCTACAATGAGCAGTTCTTC
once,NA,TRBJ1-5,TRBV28,CASSQAGQPQHF,TGTGCCAGCAGTCAAGCCGGTCAGCCCCAGCATTTT
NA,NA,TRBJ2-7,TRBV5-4,CASSFAGNEYEQYF,TGTGCCAGCAGCTTTGCGGGTAATGAATACGAGCAGTACTTC
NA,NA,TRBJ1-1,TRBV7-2,CASSGVRMNTEAFF,TGTGCCAGCAGCGGAGTGAGAATGAACACTGAAGCTTTCTTT
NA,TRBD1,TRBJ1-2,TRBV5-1,CASSSGQGAYRGYTF,TGCGCCAGCAGCTCAGGACAGGGGGCGTATCGTGGCTACACCTTC
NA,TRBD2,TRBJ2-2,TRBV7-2,CASSLAGSSGSSGTGELFF,TGTGCCAGCAGCCTAGCGGGCTCTAGCGGTAGCTCGGGCACCGGGGAGCTGTTTTTT
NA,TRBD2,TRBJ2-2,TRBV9,CASSKGLAGGPGTGELFF,TGTGCCAGTAGCAAGGGACTAGCGGGAGGGCCAGGCACCGGGGAGCTGTTTTTT
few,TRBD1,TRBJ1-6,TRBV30,CASSTDRGLWISPLHF,TGTGCCTCTAGTACGGACAGGGGGCTTTGGATTAGTCCCCTCCACTTT
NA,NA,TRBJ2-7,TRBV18,CASSPGPVTVTQLYEQYF,TGTGCCAGCTCACCAGGACCCGTGACAGTGACCCAACTGTACGAGCAGTACTTC
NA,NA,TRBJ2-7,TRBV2,CASRLTGEQYF,TGTGCCAGCAGACTAACTGGGGAGCAGTACTTC
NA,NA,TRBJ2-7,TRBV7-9,CASSLGQAAYEQYF,TGTGCCAGCAGCTTAGGCCAGGCAGCCTACGAGCAGTACTTC
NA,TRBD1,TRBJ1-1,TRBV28,CASSSVGTGTEAFF,TGTGCCAGCAGTTCCGTTGGGACAGGGACAGAAGCTTTCTTT
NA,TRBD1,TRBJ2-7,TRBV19,CASKNSPGTDSYEQYF,TGTGCCAGTAAAAATTCTCCCGGGACAGACTCCTACGAGCAGTACTTC
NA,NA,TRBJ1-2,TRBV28,CASSSLSEAYTF,TGTGCCAGCAGTTCCCTATCCGAGGCCTACACCTTC
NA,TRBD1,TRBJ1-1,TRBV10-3,CAISDKTGAAGTHF,TGTGCCATCAGTGACAAAACAGGGGCCGCGGGTACCCACTTT
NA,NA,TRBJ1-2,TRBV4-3,CASSQDGGGSPNHYGYTF,TGCGCCAGCAGCCAAGATGGGGGGGGGTCCCCTAACCACTATGGCTACACCTTC
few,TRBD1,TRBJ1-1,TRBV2,CASLQGDTEAFF,TGTGCCAGTCTACAGGGGGACACTGAAGCTTTCTTT
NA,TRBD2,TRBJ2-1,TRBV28,CASSPLGTSGHNEQFF,TGTGCCAGCAGTCCCCTTGGGACTAGCGGTCACAATGAGCAGTTCTTC
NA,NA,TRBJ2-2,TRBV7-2,CASSLRRLRSGTGELFF,TGTGCCAGCAGCTTAAGACGGCTCCGATCGGGCACCGGGGAGCTGTTTTTT
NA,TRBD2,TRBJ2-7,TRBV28,CASTNLGTSGVGQYF,TGTGCCAGCACCAACCTAGGGACTAGCGGAGTAGGGCAGTACTTC
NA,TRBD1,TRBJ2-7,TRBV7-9,CASSRSGTGAYEQYF,TGTGCCAGCAGCCGGTCCGGGACAGGGGCCTACGAGCAGTACTTC
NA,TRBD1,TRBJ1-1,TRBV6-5,CASSFGTGEAEAFF,TGTGCCAGCAGTTTCGGGACAGGGGAGGCTGAAGCTTTCTTT
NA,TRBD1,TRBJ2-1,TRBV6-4,CASSDSGTGVDNEQFF,TGTGCCAGCAGTGACTCCGGGACAGGGGTTGACAATGAGCAGTTCTTC
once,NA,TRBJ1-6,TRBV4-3,CASSQEAGWTYNSPLHF,TGCGCCAGCAGCCAAGAGGCAGGGTGGACCTATAATTCACCCCTCCACTTT
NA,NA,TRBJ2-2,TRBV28,CASSFLSTGELFF,TGTGCCAGCAGTTTTCTTAGCACCGGGGAGCTGTTTTTT
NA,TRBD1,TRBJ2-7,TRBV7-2,CASSLQPDTGTGYYEQYF,TGTGCCAGCAGCCTACAACCTGATACCGGGACAGGGTATTACGAGCAGTACTTC
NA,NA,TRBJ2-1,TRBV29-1,CSVLGDSSSYNEQFF,TGCAGCGTTTTGGGGGACTCGAGCTCCTACAATGAGCAGTTCTTC
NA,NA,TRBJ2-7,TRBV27,CASSPSLSSYEQYF,TGTGCCAGCAGTCCCTCCTTGAGCTCCTACGAGCAGTACTTC
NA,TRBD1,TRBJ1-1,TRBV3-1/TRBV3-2,CASSLSGTANTEAFF,TGTGCCAGCAGCCTTTCCGGGACAGCGAACACTGAAGCTTTCTTT
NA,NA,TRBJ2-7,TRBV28,CASSLGRSYEQYF,TGTGCCAGCAGTTTAGGCAGATCCTACGAGCAGTACTTC
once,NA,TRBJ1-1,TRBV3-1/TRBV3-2,CASSQDIAGQPNTEAFF,TGTGCCAGCAGCCAAGATATAGCCGGACAGCCGAACACTGAAGCTTTCTTT
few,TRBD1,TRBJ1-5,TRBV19,CASSPRDRGQRNQPQHF,TGTGCCAGTAGTCCCCGAGACAGGGGGCAGCGCAATCAGCCCCAGCATTTT
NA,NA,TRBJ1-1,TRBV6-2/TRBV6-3,CASSYPGGGGNTEAFF,TGTGCCAGCAGTTACCCCGGGGGAGGAGGAAACACTGAAGCTTTCTTT
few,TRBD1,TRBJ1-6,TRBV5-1,CASSPGTGNSPLHF,TGCGCCAGCAGCCCTGGGACAGGGAATTCACCCCTCCACTTT